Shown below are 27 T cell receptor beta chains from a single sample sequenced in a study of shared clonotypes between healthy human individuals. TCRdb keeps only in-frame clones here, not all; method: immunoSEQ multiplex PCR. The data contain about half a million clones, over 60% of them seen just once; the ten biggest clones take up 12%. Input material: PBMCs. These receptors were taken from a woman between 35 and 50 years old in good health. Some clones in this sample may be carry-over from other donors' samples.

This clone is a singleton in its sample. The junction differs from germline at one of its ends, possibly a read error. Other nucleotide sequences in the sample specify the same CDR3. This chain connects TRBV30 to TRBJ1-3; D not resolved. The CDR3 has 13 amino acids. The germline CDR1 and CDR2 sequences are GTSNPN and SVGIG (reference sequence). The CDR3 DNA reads TGTGCCTGCCACCGCGGTTCTGGGAACACCATATATTTC. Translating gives CACHRGSGNTIYF.

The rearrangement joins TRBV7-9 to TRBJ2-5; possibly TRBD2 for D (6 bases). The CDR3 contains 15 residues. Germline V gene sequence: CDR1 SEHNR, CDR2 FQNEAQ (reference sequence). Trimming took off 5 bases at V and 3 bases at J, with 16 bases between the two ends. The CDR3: CASSATFEREETQYF. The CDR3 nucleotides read TGTGCCAGCAGCGCTACATTCGAGCGGGAAGAGACCCAGTACTTC.

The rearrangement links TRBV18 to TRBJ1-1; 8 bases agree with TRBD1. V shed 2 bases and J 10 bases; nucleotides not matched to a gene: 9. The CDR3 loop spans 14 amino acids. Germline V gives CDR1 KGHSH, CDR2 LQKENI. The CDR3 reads CASSPGSRGQGAFF. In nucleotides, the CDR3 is TGTGCCAGCTCACCAGGCAGCAGGGGGCAAGGAGCTTTCTTT. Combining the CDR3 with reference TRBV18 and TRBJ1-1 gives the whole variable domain NAGVMQNPRHLVRRRGQEARLRCSPMKGHSHVYWYRQLPEEGLKFMVYLQKENIIDESGMPKERFSAEFPKEGPSILRIQQVVRGDSAAYFCASSPGSRGQGAFFGQGTRLTVV.

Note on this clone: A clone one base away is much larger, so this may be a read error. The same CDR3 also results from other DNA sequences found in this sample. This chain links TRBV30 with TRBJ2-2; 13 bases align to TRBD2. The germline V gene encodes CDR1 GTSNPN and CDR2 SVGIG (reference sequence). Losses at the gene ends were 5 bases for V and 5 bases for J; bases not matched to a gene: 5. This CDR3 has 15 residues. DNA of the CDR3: TGTGCCTGGGAGGGGGGACTAGCGGGAACCGGGGAGCTGTTTTTT. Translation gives CAWEGGLAGTGELFF.

CDR3 in amino acids: CASSLDFTGSYEQYF. CDR3 DNA sequence: TGTGCCAGCAGCTTAGATTTTACCGGGAGCTACGAGCAGTACTTC. The chain combines TRBV11-2 with TRBJ2-5; a possible D gene is TRBD2 (6 bases). Matching the DNA end better, TRBJ2-7 makes the J call doubtful. CDR1 is SGHAT, CDR2 FQNNGV, per germline. This CDR3 has 15 residues.

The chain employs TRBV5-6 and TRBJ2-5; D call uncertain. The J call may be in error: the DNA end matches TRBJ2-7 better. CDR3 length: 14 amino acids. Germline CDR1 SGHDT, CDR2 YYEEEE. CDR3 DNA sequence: TGTGCCAGCAGCTTGTGGCAGGAGTCCTACGAGCAGTACTTC. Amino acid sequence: CASSLWQESYEQYF.

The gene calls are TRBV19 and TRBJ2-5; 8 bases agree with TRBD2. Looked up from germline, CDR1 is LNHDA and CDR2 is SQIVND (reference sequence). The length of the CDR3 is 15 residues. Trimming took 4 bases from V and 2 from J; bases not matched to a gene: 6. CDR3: CASSTRLANQETQYF. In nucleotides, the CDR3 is TGTGCCAGTAGTACACGACTAGCGAATCAAGAGACCCAGTACTTC.

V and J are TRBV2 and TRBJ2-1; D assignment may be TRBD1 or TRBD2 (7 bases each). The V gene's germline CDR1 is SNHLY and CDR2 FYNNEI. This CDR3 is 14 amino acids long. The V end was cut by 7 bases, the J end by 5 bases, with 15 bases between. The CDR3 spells CASTSQGGDNEQFF. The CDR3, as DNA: TGTGCCAGCACTTCCCAGGGGGGGGACAATGAGCAGTTCTTC.

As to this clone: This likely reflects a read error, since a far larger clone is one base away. CDR3 DNA sequence: TGCAGTGCTGAAGGGGAGCGACGCTACGCCTTC. Amino acids: CSAEGERRYAF. The J gene is TRBJ1-2, the V gene TRBV20-1; a weak D match, TRBD1 (5 bases). CDR3 size: 11 residues. Germline CDR1 reads DFQATT; CDR2 reads SNEGSKA (reference sequence).

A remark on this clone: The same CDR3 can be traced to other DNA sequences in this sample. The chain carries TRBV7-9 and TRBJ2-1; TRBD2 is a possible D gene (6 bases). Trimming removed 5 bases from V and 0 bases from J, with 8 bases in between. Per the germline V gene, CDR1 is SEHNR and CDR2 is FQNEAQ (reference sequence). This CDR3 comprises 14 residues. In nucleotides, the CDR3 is TGTGCCAGCAGCATTAGCGGCTCCTACAATGAGCAGTTCTTC. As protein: CASSISGSYNEQFF.

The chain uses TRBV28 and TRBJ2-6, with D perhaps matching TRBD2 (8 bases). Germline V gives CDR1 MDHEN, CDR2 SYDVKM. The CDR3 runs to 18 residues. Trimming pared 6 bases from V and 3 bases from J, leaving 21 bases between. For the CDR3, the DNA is TGTGCCAGCAGACCCCACCGGGAGGGGGCGGGTGGGGCCAACGTCCTGACTTTC. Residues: CASRPHREGAGGANVLTF. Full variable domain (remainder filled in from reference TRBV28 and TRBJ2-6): DVKVTQSSRYLVKRTGEKVFLECVQDMDHENMFWYRQDPGLGLRLIYFSYDVKMKEKGDIPEGYSVSREKKERFSLILESASTNQTSMYLCASRPHREGAGGANVLTFGAGSRLTVL.

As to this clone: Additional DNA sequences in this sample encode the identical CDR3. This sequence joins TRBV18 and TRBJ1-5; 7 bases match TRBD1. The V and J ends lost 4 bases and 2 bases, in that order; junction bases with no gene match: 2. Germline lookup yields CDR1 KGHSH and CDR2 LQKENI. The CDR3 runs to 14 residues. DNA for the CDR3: TGTGCCAGCTCACGCGGGACAGGCAATCAGCCCCAGCATTTT. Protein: CASSRGTGNQPQHF.

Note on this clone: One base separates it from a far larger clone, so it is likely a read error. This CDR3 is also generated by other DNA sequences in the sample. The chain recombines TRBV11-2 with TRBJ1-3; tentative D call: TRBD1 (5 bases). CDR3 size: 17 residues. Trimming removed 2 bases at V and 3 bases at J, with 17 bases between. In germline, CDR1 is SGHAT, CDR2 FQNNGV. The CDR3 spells CASSLWGESPFGNTIYF. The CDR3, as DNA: TGTGCCAGCAGCTTATGGGGGGAGAGTCCCTTTGGAAACACCATATATTTT.

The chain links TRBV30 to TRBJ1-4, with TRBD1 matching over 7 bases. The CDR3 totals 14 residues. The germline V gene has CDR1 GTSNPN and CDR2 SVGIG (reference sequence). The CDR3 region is CAGLNRGENEKLFF. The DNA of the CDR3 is TGTGCTGGCCTGAACAGGGGAGAGAATGAAAAACTGTTTTTT.

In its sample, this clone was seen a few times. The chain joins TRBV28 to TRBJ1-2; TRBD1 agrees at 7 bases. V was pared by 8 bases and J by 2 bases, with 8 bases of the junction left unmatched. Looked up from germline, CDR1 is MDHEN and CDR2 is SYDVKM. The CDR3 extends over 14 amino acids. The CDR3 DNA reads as TGTGCCAGCCAAAATAGACAGGGAAACTATGGCTACACCTTC. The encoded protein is CASQNRQGNYGYTF.

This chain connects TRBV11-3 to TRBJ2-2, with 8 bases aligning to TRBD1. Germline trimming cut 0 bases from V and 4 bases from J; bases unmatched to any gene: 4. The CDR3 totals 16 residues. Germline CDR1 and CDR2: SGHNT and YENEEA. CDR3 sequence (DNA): TGTGCCAGCAGCTTAGATGTCGGGACAGGCACCGGGGAGCTGTTTTTT. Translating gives CASSLDVGTGTGELFF.

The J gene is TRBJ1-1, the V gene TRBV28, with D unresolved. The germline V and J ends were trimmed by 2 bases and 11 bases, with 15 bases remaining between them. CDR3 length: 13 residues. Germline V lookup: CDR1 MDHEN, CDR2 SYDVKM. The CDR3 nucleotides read TGTGCCAGCAGTTTACCCCGACCTCATGGCGCTTTCTTT. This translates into CASSLPRPHGAFF.

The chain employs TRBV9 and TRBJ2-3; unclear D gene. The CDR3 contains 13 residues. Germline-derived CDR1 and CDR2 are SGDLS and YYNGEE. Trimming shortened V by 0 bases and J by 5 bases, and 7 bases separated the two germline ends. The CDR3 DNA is TGTGCCAGCAGCGTAGCTCTGGGAGATACGCAGTATTTT. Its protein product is CASSVALGDTQYF.

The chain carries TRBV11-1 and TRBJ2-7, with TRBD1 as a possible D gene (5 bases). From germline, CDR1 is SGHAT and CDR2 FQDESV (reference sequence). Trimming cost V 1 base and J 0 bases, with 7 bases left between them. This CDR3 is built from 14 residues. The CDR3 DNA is TGTGCCAGCAGCTTAGAGACAGACTCCTACGAGCAGTACTTC. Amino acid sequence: CASSLETDSYEQYF.

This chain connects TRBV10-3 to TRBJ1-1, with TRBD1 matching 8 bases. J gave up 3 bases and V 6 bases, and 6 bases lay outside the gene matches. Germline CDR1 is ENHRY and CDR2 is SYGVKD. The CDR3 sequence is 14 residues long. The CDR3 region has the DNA TGTGCCATCAGACAGGACAGGGAGTACACTGAAGCTTTCTTT. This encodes CAIRQDREYTEAFF.

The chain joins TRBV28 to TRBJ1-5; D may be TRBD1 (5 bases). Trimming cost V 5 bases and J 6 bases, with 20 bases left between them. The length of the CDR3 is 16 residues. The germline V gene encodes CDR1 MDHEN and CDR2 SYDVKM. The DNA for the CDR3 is TGTGCCAGCAGTACGAACACAGGCGTCTCTGGTCAGCCCCAGCATTTT. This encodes CASSTNTGVSGQPQHF.

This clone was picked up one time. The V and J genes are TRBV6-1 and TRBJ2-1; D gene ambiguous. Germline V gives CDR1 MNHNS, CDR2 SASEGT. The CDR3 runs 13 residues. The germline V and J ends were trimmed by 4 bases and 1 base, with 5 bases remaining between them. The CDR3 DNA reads TGTGCCAGCAGTGCACTTTCCTACAATGAGCAGTTCTTC. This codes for CASSALSYNEQFF.

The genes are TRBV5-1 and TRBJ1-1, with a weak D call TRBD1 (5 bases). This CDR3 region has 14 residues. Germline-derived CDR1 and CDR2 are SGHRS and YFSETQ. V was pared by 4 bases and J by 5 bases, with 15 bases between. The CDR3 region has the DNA TGCGCCAGCAGCGCCGGGACCCTGGGGACTGAAGCTTTCTTT. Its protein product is CASSAGTLGTEAFF.

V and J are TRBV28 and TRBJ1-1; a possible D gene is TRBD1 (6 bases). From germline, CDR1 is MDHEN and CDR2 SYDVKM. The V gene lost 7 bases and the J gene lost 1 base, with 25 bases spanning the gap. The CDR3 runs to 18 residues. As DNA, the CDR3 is TGTGCCAGCAATATCCCGGGACACAGGCCGGTGCCGAACACTGAAGCTTTCTTT. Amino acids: CASNIPGHRPVPNTEAFF.

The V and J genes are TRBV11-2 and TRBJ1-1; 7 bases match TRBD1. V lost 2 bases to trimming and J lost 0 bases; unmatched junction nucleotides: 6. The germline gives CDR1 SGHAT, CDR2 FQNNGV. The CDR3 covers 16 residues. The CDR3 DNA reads TGTGCCAGCAGCTTAAGAGGGGGCGGGATGAACACTGAAGCTTTCTTT. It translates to CASSLRGGGMNTEAFF.

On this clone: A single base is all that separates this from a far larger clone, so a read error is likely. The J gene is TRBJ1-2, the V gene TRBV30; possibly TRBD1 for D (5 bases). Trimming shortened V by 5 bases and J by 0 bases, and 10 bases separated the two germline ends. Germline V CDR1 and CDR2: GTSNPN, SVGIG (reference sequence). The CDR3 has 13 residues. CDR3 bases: TGTGCCTGGGCAGGGACCACTAACTATGGCTACACCTTC. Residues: CAWAGTTNYGYTF.

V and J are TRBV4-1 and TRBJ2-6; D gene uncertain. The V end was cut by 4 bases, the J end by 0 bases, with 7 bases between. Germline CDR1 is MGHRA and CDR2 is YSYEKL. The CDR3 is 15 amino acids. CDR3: CASSPTLSGANVLTF. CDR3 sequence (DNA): TGCGCCAGCAGCCCAACCCTCTCTGGGGCCAACGTCCTGACTTTC.